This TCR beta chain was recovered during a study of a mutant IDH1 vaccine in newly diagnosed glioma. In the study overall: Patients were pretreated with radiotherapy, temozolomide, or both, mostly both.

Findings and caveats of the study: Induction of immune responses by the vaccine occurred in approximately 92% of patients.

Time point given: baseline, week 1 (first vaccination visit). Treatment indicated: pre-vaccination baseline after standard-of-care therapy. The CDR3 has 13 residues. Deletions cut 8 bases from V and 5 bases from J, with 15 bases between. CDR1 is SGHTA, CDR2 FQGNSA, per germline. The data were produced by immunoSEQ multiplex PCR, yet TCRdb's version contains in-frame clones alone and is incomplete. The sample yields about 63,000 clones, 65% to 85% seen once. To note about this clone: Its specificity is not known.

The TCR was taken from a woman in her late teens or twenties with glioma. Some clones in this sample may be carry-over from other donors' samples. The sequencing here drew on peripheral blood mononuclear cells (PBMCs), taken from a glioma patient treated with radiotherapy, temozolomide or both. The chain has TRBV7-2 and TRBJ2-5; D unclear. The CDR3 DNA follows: TGTGCCAGCCGGCCCCATCCTAGGGAGACCCAGTACTTC. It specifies CASRPHPRETQYF.